This T cell receptor (beta chain) was observed in a study of beta chain features in type 1 diabetes. In the study overall: Cells sorted and examined across all samples totaled around 110,000,000.

General study results and limits: Short templates might get an advantage during PCR, and this would be equal in patients and controls. Patients' naive, central memory and Treg TCRB repertoires seemed closer to one another than those of healthy donors.

Of note for this clone: What it binds is unknown.

Reverse transcribing all isolated RNA meant expressed TCRB transcripts were sequenced. The protocol was immunoSEQ multiplex PCR, while the TCRdb copy is restricted to in-frame clones and leaves out a portion. The sample has about 320,000 clones, approximately 14% seen once. Germline loops: CDR1 SGHNT, CDR2 YENEEA. J gave up 4 bases and V 4 bases, and 9 bases lay outside the gene matches. The CDR3 runs to 15 residues. Every participating donor gave one draw, a heparinised blood sample averaging around 100 mL. The chain links TRBV11-3 to TRBJ2-5; 7 nucleotides line up with TRBD2. The receptor's source is a man aged 25 to 40 in good health. Sequencing was done on a sample of central memory CD4+ T cells from blood. As DNA, the CDR3 is TGTGCCAGCAGCTCATCTTCGGGCGGGGGAGAGACCCAGTACTTC. Protein product: CASSSSSGGGETQYF.